This T cell receptor beta chain was obtained from a study of OX40 agonist ivuxolimab in advanced cancers. Study context: Subjects had a mean age of about 65 years, with a range of roughly 23 to 80; around 80% were male.

Whole-study results and caveats: Partial responders receiving 0.1-3.0 mg/kg showed among the lowest clonal expansion.

The assay was immunoSEQ multiplex PCR, and TCRdb's table has in-frame clones only and misses some. The data show under 65,000 clones, approximately 90% seen once. Notes on this clone: Its antigen is not known.

Material: CD4+ or CD8+ T cells sorted from blood, obtained in a trial of the OX40 agonist ivuxolimab. This TCR was recovered from an adult with an advanced solid tumor such as melanoma, head and neck, liver or kidney cancer.

The CDR3: CASSIERVLISGYTF. The CDR3 DNA sequence: TGTGCCAGTAGTATTGAGAGGGTTTTAATCAGTGGCTACACCTTC. This rearrangement joins TRBV19 to TRBJ1-2; D is ambiguous. This CDR3 contains 15 residues. V was pared by 3 bases and J by 7 bases, with 18 bases between. CDR1 is LNHDA and CDR2 is SQIVND in the germline V gene (reference sequence).